The 15 T cell receptor beta chains below all came from one sample that was sequenced in a study of control samples from healthy donors and cancer patients. Sequencing was performed with immunoSEQ multiplex PCR; in TCRdb, only in-frame clones are kept and a portion is missing. In the table there are approximately 93,000 clones, around nine tenths of which are singletons. Sequencing used PBMCs. All receptors come from a woman aged 45 to 65 with colorectal cancer.

The chain combines TRBV7-3 with TRBJ2-2, with D perhaps given as TRBD1 or TRBD2 (7 bases each). This CDR3 spans 16 amino acids. Trimming pared 6 bases from V and 8 bases from J, leaving 22 bases between. CDR1 is SGHTA, CDR2 FQGTGA, per germline. CDR3 residues: CASRGGGPGGAGELFF. The CDR3 bases are TGTGCCAGCAGAGGCGGGGGCCCAGGGGGAGCTGGGGAGCTGTTTTTT.

The V call is TRBV24-1, the J call TRBJ2-7; D ambiguous. Germline V gives CDR1 KGHDR, CDR2 SFDVKD. The V gene lost 8 bases and the J gene lost 3 bases, with 4 bases spanning the gap. The CDR3 is 10 residues long. The CDR3 nucleotides read TGTGCCACCAACAGCTACGAGCAGTACGTC. Its protein is CATNSYEQYV.

In its sample, this clone was seen a few times. CDR3 DNA sequence: TGCGCCAGCAGCTACGACAGTAGTACAGATACGCAGTATTTT. Protein product: CASSYDSSTDTQYF. The chain carries TRBV5-1 and TRBJ2-3; perhaps TRBD1 as D (5 bases). V lost 3 bases and J 3 bases, leaving 11 bases between the germline ends. Germline V gives CDR1 SGHRS, CDR2 YFSETQ. The CDR3 length is 14 residues.

This clone was seen only once. V and J are TRBV2 and TRBJ2-3; 11 bases agree with TRBD2. This CDR3 comprises 18 residues. The trim removed 5 bases at V and 1 base at J, leaving 11 bases unmatched. CDR1 SNHLY and CDR2 FYNNEI come from the germline V gene. In DNA, the CDR3 is TGTGCCAGCAGTCAGAACAGGAGACTAGCGGGGCGCACAGATACGCAGTATTTT. It encodes CASSQNRRLAGRTDTQYF.

The J gene is TRBJ2-1, the V gene TRBV7-8; 7 bases are a match to TRBD1. Per the germline V gene, CDR1 is SGHVS and CDR2 is FQNEAQ. The CDR3 consists of 15 residues. V lost 2 bases and J lost 3; bases outside the gene matches: 4. This chain's CDR3 is CASSLLGGGYNEQFF. DNA of the CDR3: TGTGCCAGCAGCTTACTAGGGGGCGGCTACAATGAGCAGTTCTTC.

J is TRBJ1-6 and V is TRBV30; maybe TRBD1 (5 bases). In germline, CDR1 is GTSNPN, CDR2 SVGIG (reference sequence). There are 14 residues in the CDR3. V was cut by 4 bases and J by 5 bases, with 12 bases left in between. The CDR3 region is CAWTGVGNNSPLHF. The DNA for the CDR3 is TGTGCCTGGACGGGGGTGGGAAATAATTCACCCCTCCACTTT.

The chain has TRBV9 and TRBJ2-2; 12 bases map to TRBD2. This CDR3 comprises 16 residues. V was pared by 2 bases and J by 7 bases, with 6 bases of the junction left unmatched. The germline gives CDR1 SGDLS, CDR2 YYNGEE. CDR3 sequence: CASSVLAGGPHGELFF. DNA for the CDR3: TGTGCCAGCAGCGTGCTAGCGGGGGGGCCGCACGGGGAGCTGTTTTTT.

About this clone itself: Compared with germline, one end of the junction differs, possibly owing to a read error. The chain combines TRBV27 with TRBJ2-4; TRBD1 matches 7 bases. The germline V gene encodes CDR1 MNHEY and CDR2 SMNVEV (reference sequence). CDR3 size: 14 residues. As DNA, the CDR3 is TGTGCCAGCAGTTTCGAGGGGGCCACAAACATTCAGTACTTC. Translating gives CASSFEGATNIQYF.

The chain has TRBV10-1 and TRBJ1-2; D is unclear. Trimming stripped 0 bases from V and 3 bases from J, with 8 bases between. The germline V gene has CDR1 WNHNN and CDR2 SYGVQD (reference sequence). CDR3 length equals 14 residues. CDR3: CASSESGLDYGYTF. The CDR3 DNA is TGCGCCAGCAGTGAGTCAGGCCTGGACTATGGCTACACCTTC.

The genes are TRBV10-3 and TRBJ1-3; TRBD1 aligns across 8 bases. The CDR3 runs to 14 residues. The germline CDR1 and CDR2 sequences are ENHRY and SYGVKD. Unmatched junction bases numbered 6, after V lost 7 bases and J lost 4 bases. CDR3 sequence: CAINSDREGNTIYF. In DNA, the CDR3 is TGTGCCATCAATTCGGACAGGGAAGGAAACACCATATATTTT.

The V and J genes are TRBV18 and TRBJ2-5; 7 nucleotides match TRBD1. Germline V gene data show CDR1 as KGHSH and CDR2 as LQKENI. The CDR3 runs to 14 residues. The junction had 8 bases not matched to a gene; V was cut back by 6 bases and J by 4 bases. The CDR3 DNA reads TGTGCCAGCTCGCCCCCGACAGGGAGAGAGACCCAGTACTTC. Protein sequence: CASSPPTGRETQYF.

The chain has TRBV19 and TRBJ1-4; TRBD1 matches at 10 bases. Germline CDR1 reads LNHDA; CDR2 reads SQIVND (reference sequence). There are 17 residues in the CDR3. After removal of 5 bases from V and 1 base from J, the junction contained 7 bases not matched to a gene. In DNA form, the CDR3 reads TGTGCCAGTAGTGACCGACAGGGGGCTAGAACTAATGAAAAACTGTTTTTT. Its translation is CASSDRQGARTNEKLFF. Combining the CDR3 with reference TRBV19 and TRBJ1-4 gives the whole variable domain DGGITQSPKYLFRKEGQNVTLSCEQNLNHDAMYWYRQDPGQGLRLIYYSQIVNDFQKGDIAEGYSVSREKKESFPLTVTSAQKNPTAFYLCASSDRQGARTNEKLFFGSGTQLSVL.

This sequence joins TRBV30 and TRBJ1-2; 8 bases match TRBD1. The CDR3 sequence is 13 residues long. Germline assignment: CDR1 GTSNPN and CDR2 SVGIG (reference sequence). J gave up 4 bases and V 7 bases, and 8 bases lay outside the gene matches. CDR3 sequence (DNA): TGTGCCTATCAGACAGGGGCGGCCTATGGCTACACCTTC. Encoded protein: CAYQTGAAYGYTF.

The chain joins TRBV2 to TRBJ1-2, with TRBD1 matching over 8 bases. CDR3 size: 15 residues. Germline loops: CDR1 SNHLY, CDR2 FYNNEI. Trimming at V came to 1 base and at J to 3 bases, leaving 4 bases not matched to a gene. CDR3: CASSEGAGGHYGYTF. The CDR3 DNA reads as TGTGCCAGCAGTGAAGGGGCAGGGGGCCACTATGGCTACACCTTC.

The chain links TRBV5-1 to TRBJ1-2, with D maybe TRBD1 (6 bases). Trimming cost V 0 bases and J 8 bases, with 14 bases left between them. The germline V gene encodes CDR1 SGHRS and CDR2 YFSETQ. The CDR3 runs to 14 residues. CDR3 loop: CASSLEAPGAGYTF. DNA for the CDR3: TGCGCCAGCAGCTTGGAAGCCCCGGGGGCCGGCTACACCTTC. Based on the CDR3 plus reference TRBV5-1 and TRBJ1-2, the full variable domain is KAGVTQTPRYLIKTRGQQVTLSCSPISGHRSVSWYQQTPGQGLQFLFEYFSETQRNKGNFPGRFSGRQFSNSRSEMNVSTLELGDSALYLCASSLEAPGAGYTFGSGTRLTVV.